This T cell receptor (beta chain) was recovered during a study of blood T cell repertoires in COVID-19. Across the study: The study drew acute and convalescent COVID-19 samples from the United States, Italy and Spain. T cells, B-cell-depleted T cells, or PBMCs provided the cDNA or gDNA that served as material.

In the original workflow: Cell counts per sample came from amplifying reference gene primers. Sequencing used immunoSEQ multiplex PCR; TCRdb keeps in-frame clones, though not all of them. V and J calls and clone size come straight from that table; D and trimming were deduced from the DNA. The sample shows 380,000 or so clones, roughly 77% of them seen only once. The CDR3 contains 13 residues. V gave up 7 bases and J gave up 7 bases, with 14 bases separating them. Germline CDR1 is MDHEN and CDR2 is SYDVKM. The sequenced sample consisted of peripheral blood. The genes are TRBV28 and TRBJ1-5; TRBD1 is a possible D gene (6 bases). The origin of this receptor is a human donor with acute or convalescent COVID-19. The donor label of this sample is uncertain. The CDR3 DNA is TGTGCCAGCATCAAACAGGGCGGACAGCCCCAGCATTTT. Translating it yields CASIKQGGQPQHF.